This T cell receptor (beta chain) was recorded in a study of blood T cell repertoires in COVID-19. Study at large: Acute-phase and convalescent COVID-19 samples originated in the United States, Italy and Spain. Nucleic acid was either cDNA or gDNA, and it came from T cells, B-cell-depleted T cells, or PBMCs.

Trimming at V came to 1 base and at J to 3 bases, leaving 0 bases not matched to a gene. The CDR3 spans 15 residues. Germline assignment: CDR1 SGHNT and CDR2 YENEEA. As handled by the study authors: Reference gene primer amplification gave nucleated cell count estimates. Using immunoSEQ multiplex PCR, the repertoire was profiled, and TCRdb retains in-frame clones only, with some absent. V and J calls and clone size are copied from that table; D and trimming were computed from the DNA. The sample carries more than 90,000 clones, about 89% recorded once. Sequencing used peripheral blood. The receptor's source is a man in his forties with acute or convalescent COVID-19. The chain recombines TRBV11-3 with TRBJ2-2; 9 bases align to TRBD1. This chain's CDR3 is CASSLGDRDTGELFF. CDR3 in DNA: TGTGCCAGCAGCTTAGGGGACAGGGACACCGGGGAGCTGTTTTTT.